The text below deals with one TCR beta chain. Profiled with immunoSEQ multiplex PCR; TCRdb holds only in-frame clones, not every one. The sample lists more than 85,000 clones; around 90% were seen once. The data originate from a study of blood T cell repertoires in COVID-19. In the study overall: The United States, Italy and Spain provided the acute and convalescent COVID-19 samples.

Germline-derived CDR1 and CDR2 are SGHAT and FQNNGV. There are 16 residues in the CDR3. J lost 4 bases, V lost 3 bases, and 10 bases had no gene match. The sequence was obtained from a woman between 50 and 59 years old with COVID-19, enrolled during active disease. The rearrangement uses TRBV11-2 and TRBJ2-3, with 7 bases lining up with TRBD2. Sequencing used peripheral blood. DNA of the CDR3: TGTGCCAGCAGCTTCCCCTTGAGCGGGGAGGCAGATACGCAGTATTTT. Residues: CASSFPLSGEADTQYF. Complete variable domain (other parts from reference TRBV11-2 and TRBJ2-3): EAGVAQSPRYKIIEKRQSVAFWCNPISGHATLYWYQQILGQGPKLLIQFQNNGVVDDSQLPKDRFSAERLKGVDSTLKIQPAKLEDSAVYLCASSFPLSGEADTQYFGPGTRLTVL.